Each of the 21 T cell receptor beta chains below was sequenced from the same sample in a study of cytomegalovirus exposure and HLA in healthy donors. Assay used: immunoSEQ multiplex PCR; TCRdb lists only in-frame clones, some missing. The sample contains some 250,000 clones, nearly 90% of which appear only once. The sequenced sample was PBMCs. The origin of the receptors is a woman between 18 and 29 years old in good health and CMV-seronegative.

The J gene is TRBJ1-4, the V gene TRBV28; D gene uncertain. V was trimmed by 6 bases and J by 5 bases, leaving 10 bases between them. The length of the CDR3 is 13 residues. Germline V gene data show CDR1 as MDHEN and CDR2 as SYDVKM. As DNA, the CDR3 is TGTGCCAGCAGCCATCTCAGGAATGAAAAACTGTTTTTT. It yields the protein CASSHLRNEKLFF.

The J gene is TRBJ2-3, the V gene TRBV7-3; 13 positions agree with TRBD2. J was trimmed by 2 bases and V by 3 bases; bases with no gene match: 2. The germline gives CDR1 SGHTA, CDR2 FQGTGA. The length of the CDR3 is 16 residues. The chain's CDR3 is CASSLGLAGITDTQYF. In nucleotides, the CDR3 is TGTGCCAGCAGCTTGGGACTAGCGGGGATCACAGATACGCAGTATTTT.

This chain connects TRBV18 to TRBJ1-3, with a tentative D call TRBD1 (6 bases). The V and J ends lost 0 bases and 12 bases respectively, with 18 bases between them. The CDR3 has 15 residues. Germline V CDR1 and CDR2: KGHSH, LQKENI. CDR3 in amino acids: CASSPPGPGEIDIYF. CDR3 coding DNA: TGTGCCAGCTCACCACCGGGGCCAGGGGAAATCGACATATATTTT.

The chain has TRBV11-2 and TRBJ2-4, with a weak D call TRBD1 (6 bases). This CDR3 is 15 amino acids long. The germline gives CDR1 SGHAT, CDR2 FQNNGV. The ends were cut back, 1 base at V and 9 bases at J, with 16 bases in the middle. The CDR3 protein is CASSLGQGRVSIQYF. Here the CDR3 DNA reads TGTGCCAGCAGCTTAGGTCAGGGGAGAGTTAGCATTCAGTACTTC. The full variable domain, completed using reference TRBV11-2 and TRBJ2-4, is EAGVAQSPRYKIIEKRQSVAFWCNPISGHATLYWYQQILGQGPKLLIQFQNNGVVDDSQLPKDRFSAERLKGVDSTLKIQPAKLEDSAVYLCASSLGQGRVSIQYFGAGTRLSVL.

The CDR3 here is CASSLDRATDTQYF. DNA of the CDR3: TGTGCCAGCAGTTTAGACAGGGCCACAGATACGCAGTATTTT. The chain is built from TRBV6-4 and TRBJ2-3, with 7 bases that match TRBD1. This CDR3 has 14 amino acids. V lost 5 bases to trimming and J lost 2 bases; unmatched junction nucleotides: 4. CDR1 and CDR2 (germline): MRHNA, SNTAGT.

The chain couples TRBV5-4 to TRBJ2-3; a weak D match, TRBD2 (6 bases). Looked up from germline, CDR1 is SGHNT and CDR2 is YYREEE (reference sequence). The CDR3 consists of 16 residues. The V end was cut by 4 bases, the J end by 1 base, with 16 bases between. Here the CDR3 DNA reads TGTGCCAGCAGCCCGCGGGGCGGGACCCGCACAGATACGCAGTATTTT. Residues: CASSPRGGTRTDTQYF.

This clone turned up a few times. The rearrangement joins TRBV19 to TRBJ2-2; D gene unclear. The CDR3 contains 14 residues. The ends were cut back, 4 bases at V and 4 bases at J, with 10 bases in the middle. Germline V CDR1 and CDR2: LNHDA, SQIVND (reference sequence). Here the CDR3 DNA reads TGTGCCAGTAGTACGGGTGTTGCCACCGGGGAGCTGTTTTTT. Its translation is CASSTGVATGELFF.

This chain uses TRBV6-5 with TRBJ2-5, with D hard to call. The CDR3 length is 13 residues. The germline gives CDR1 MNHEY, CDR2 SVGAGI. V lost 2 bases and J 4 bases, leaving 8 bases between the germline ends. The CDR3 loop reads CASSYPGTETQYF. As DNA, the CDR3 is TGTGCCAGCAGTTACCCCGGTACAGAGACCCAGTACTTC.

Written as DNA, the CDR3 is TGTGCAAGTCGCTTATTTGGTCCCCCCGGGACACCCCTCCACTTT. Its translation: CASRLFGPPGTPLHF. The chain joins TRBV12-2 to TRBJ1-6. TRBV12-2 has pseudogene status. The CDR3 is made up of 15 amino acids.

Worth noting for this clone: Additional DNA sequences in this sample encode the identical CDR3. This rearrangement joins TRBV9 to TRBJ1-6; D perhaps matches TRBD1 (6 bases). V lost 4 bases and J lost 0, with 14 bases in between. Germline-derived CDR1 and CDR2 are SGDLS and YYNGEE. The CDR3 is 17 residues long. The DNA for the CDR3 is TGTGCCAGCAGCCCCCGACAGGAGAGCTCCTATAATTCACCCCTCCACTTT. It codes for CASSPRQESSYNSPLHF. Supplemented by reference TRBV9 and TRBJ1-6, the full variable domain reads DSGVTQTPKHLITATGQRVTLRCSPRSGDLSVYWYQQSLDQGLQFLIQYYNGEERAKGNILERFSAQQFPDLHSELNLSSLELGDSALYFCASSPRQESSYNSPLHFGNGTRLTVT.

This rearrangement joins TRBV4-3 to TRBJ1-1, with 7 bases fitting TRBD1. V gave up 4 bases and J gave up 5 bases; unmatched junction bases: 13. Germline V lookup: CDR1 LGHNA, CDR2 YSLEER. The CDR3 consists of 16 residues. CDR3 region: CASSPSSTGVWTEAFF. Here the CDR3 DNA reads TGCGCCAGCAGCCCGAGCTCTACAGGGGTTTGGACTGAAGCTTTCTTT.

The chain recombines TRBV27 with TRBJ2-7; no reliable D call. The CDR3 spans 13 residues. The V end lost 2 bases, the J end lost 1 base, and 6 bases lay between the germline ends. CDR1 MNHEY and CDR2 SMNVEV come from the germline V gene (reference sequence). The CDR3 DNA reads TGTGCCAGCAGTTTAGCTAGATCCTACGAGCAGTACTTC. Translated: CASSLARSYEQYF.

The CDR3 DNA is TGTGCCAGCAGCCTCCGACAGGGGGCTTTGAGGACCCAGTACTTC. Protein product: CASSLRQGALRTQYF. The chain is built from TRBV5-8 and TRBJ2-5; TRBD1 agrees at 10 bases. Trimming cost V 4 bases and J 7 bases; bases outside gene matches: 10. CDR1 is SGHTS and CDR2 is YDEGEE in the germline V gene. The CDR3 is 15 amino acids.

The chain recombines TRBV4-1 with TRBJ2-5, with 14 nucleotides matching TRBD2. The V gene's germline CDR1 is MGHRA and CDR2 YSYEKL. The CDR3 contains 16 residues. The junction had 8 bases not matched to a gene; V was cut back by 6 bases and J by 5 bases. CDR3 nucleotide sequence: TGCGCCAGCAGACGGACTAGCGGGGGGCCAAGGGAGACCCAGTACTTC. Its translation is CASRRTSGGPRETQYF.

CDR3 residues: CASSEGQVNEQFF. CDR3 bases: TGTGCCAGCAGCGAGGGACAGGTCAATGAGCAGTTCTTC. The chain couples TRBV5-6 to TRBJ2-1; 8 nucleotides match TRBD1. J gave up 6 bases and V 4 bases, and 3 bases lay outside the gene matches. The CDR3 runs to 13 residues. Looked up from germline, CDR1 is SGHDT and CDR2 is YYEEEE.

The chain employs TRBV28 and TRBJ1-2, with a tentative D call TRBD1 (5 bases). CDR1 is MDHEN, CDR2 SYDVKM, per germline. V was pared by 7 bases and J by 4 bases, with 19 bases between. CDR3 size: 15 residues. This CDR3 reads CASIQQRDSLYGYTF. Written as DNA, the CDR3 is TGTGCCAGCATCCAACAAAGAGACAGCCTCTATGGCTACACCTTC.

The chain is built from TRBV5-1 and TRBJ2-1, with TRBD2 matching 11 bases. Germline V lookup: CDR1 SGHRS, CDR2 YFSETQ. The junction had 10 bases not matched to a gene; V was cut back by 1 base and J by 4 bases. The CDR3 has 18 residues. As DNA, the CDR3 is TGCGCCAGCAGCTTGAGTTTTGTAGCGGGGGGGACTTACAATGAGCAGTTCTTC. Its translation is CASSLSFVAGGTYNEQFF.

The chain couples TRBV27 to TRBJ2-5; weak D call: TRBD2 (5 bases). Trimming removed 0 bases from V and 6 bases from J, with 11 bases in between. Germline V gene sequence: CDR1 MNHEY, CDR2 SMNVEV (reference sequence). The CDR3 is 14 amino acids. The CDR3 loop is CASSLSIIGKTQYF. CDR3 sequence (DNA): TGTGCCAGCAGTTTATCGATAATCGGGAAGACCCAGTACTTC.

This clone was recorded only once. The chain combines TRBV4-1 with TRBJ1-6; TRBD1 aligns across 7 bases. CDR3 length: 16 amino acids. The V gene's germline CDR1 is MGHRA and CDR2 YSYEKL. V lost 4 bases and J lost 4; bases outside the gene matches: 7. The CDR3 DNA follows: TGCGCCAGCAGCCCGAGGGGGACAGAATATAATTCACCCCTCCACTTT. It specifies CASSPRGTEYNSPLHF.

The gene calls are TRBV4-1 and TRBJ1-1; D not certain. Looked up from germline, CDR1 is MGHRA and CDR2 is YSYEKL. The CDR3 spans 16 residues. V lost 0 bases and J 2 bases, leaving 13 bases between the germline ends. The CDR3 here is CASSQDSRNLNTEAFF. In DNA form, the CDR3 reads TGCGCCAGCAGCCAAGATTCGAGGAACCTAAACACTGAAGCTTTCTTT.

This clone was seen more than once but under ten times. The chain uses TRBV10-2 and TRBJ2-7, with D unresolved. V lost 8 bases, J lost 2 bases, and 16 bases lay in between. Germline CDR1 reads WSHSY; CDR2 reads SAAADI. The CDR3 has 14 amino acids. CDR3 DNA sequence: TGCGCCAGCCTTCGGAGTGTTTTCCCCTACGAGCAGTACTTC. Encoded protein: CASLRSVFPYEQYF.